The clone carrying this TCR beta chain came up a few times. Its antigen is undetermined. The library protocol tagged individual cDNA molecules with unique molecular identifiers. TCRdb redid the calling of the 5' RACE reads with MiXCR, one entry per CDR3 protein. The table has tens of thousands of distinct CDR3 sequences, approximately 13% seen once; the top ten hold 6.5%. The sample belongs to a study of early T cells in non-severe SARS-CoV-2 infection. On the study more broadly: Chains were not paired, and sequencing was done on bulk RNA from unsorted whole blood. Findings and caveats of the study: A preference for anti-spike CD8 responses marked VDJdb matching, which missed private and CD4 specificities.

The CDR3 totals 15 residues. The V end lost 0 bases, the J end lost 4 bases, and 10 bases lay between the germline ends. CDR1 and CDR2 from the germline V gene are ENHRY and SYGVKD. The V and J genes are TRBV10-3 and TRBJ1-5; D remains unclear. The sample was whole blood. This receptor was taken from an adult who was a healthcare worker with PCR-confirmed SARS-CoV-2 infection or an uninfected control (not recorded which). The CDR3 region has the DNA TGTGCCATCAGTGAGTCTGCAGGACTAAATCAGCCCCAGCATTTT. Protein sequence: CAISESAGLNQPQHF.